This T cell receptor (beta chain) appears in the sequencing data of a study of blood T cells in healthy people across ages. Germline assignment: CDR1 SGHAT and CDR2 FQNNGV. The CDR3 contains 15 residues. Next came a second PCR, run for about 7 to 12 cycles, which used a sample-barcoded 5' primer along with a J-beta primer mix. TCRdb ran MiXCR on the 5' RACE reads and lists one entry per CDR3 protein. Of 500,000 to 650,000 distinct CDR3 sequences in the sample, about a quarter were seen once. These data were also filed under a second study, of T cells of mothers and their children.

The receptor was isolated from a boy aged 2 to 10 in good health. V and J are TRBV11-2 and TRBJ2-5; D perhaps matches TRBD2 (6 bases). The assigned J gene may be wrong: the sequence end matches TRBJ2-7 better. Sequences were obtained from blood. The CDR3 sequence: CASSPSRVAAYEQYF. In nucleotides, the CDR3 is TGTGCCAGCAGCCCCTCGAGGGTAGCGGCCTACGAGCAGTACTTC.